This T cell receptor beta chain originates from a study of cytomegalovirus exposure and HLA in healthy donors (dated by TCRdb to the late 2010s). About the investigation overall: According to a later analysis, one platform produced both the roughly 120 validation repertoires and the 550 to 800 repertoires of the first cohort. The aim of the study was to test whether cataloging public T cell receptors could identify signatures of past pathogen exposure. To predict cytomegalovirus infection status, the study combined high-throughput TCR immunosequencing, statistical association of individual TCRs with disease status, and machine learning. Along with the approximately 700-subject first cohort, a separate validation cohort of roughly 110 different subjects was used. Study-level results and caveats: The authors suggested that the approach could potentially be generalized to other disease states and immunological phenotypes. A later analysis had no HLA typing for the validation cohort, so co-occurrence there was scored across all 120 repertoires. Cytomegalovirus status was reported to be diagnosed by the classifier with high specificity and sensitivity in both the original and validation cohorts. Of the cluster scores, 85% to 95% were above 0 in a later analysis, which found that TCRs clustered in the first cohort also tended to co-occur in the 95 to 150 validation repertoires. A few of the identified cytomegalovirus-associated TCR beta chains were confirmed in vitro to be specific for cytomegalovirus antigens. In the study, approximately 160 TCR beta chains were listed as associated with cytomegalovirus. Most TCR sequences were seen in very few donors, while some public TCRs were found in many individuals.

Library preparation was by the immunoSEQ multiplex PCR assay. On the authors' methods: A statistical classification framework was built to diagnose cytomegalovirus status from the catalog of TCR beta chain sequences. TCRdb re-hosts the immuneACCESS table, in-frame sequences only. Its copies lack some clones; in the studies checked, an unresolved V gene accounts for under half of them, and the cause for the rest is not known. The DNA was the basis for D and trimming; V, J and clone size are from that table. The sample table records roughly 250,000 clones; 90% of these occur just once. The ten biggest clones cover roughly 0.38% of the sample. The donors belonged to the validation cohort of over a hundred subjects, which was separate from the approximately 660-subject first cohort. Worth noting for this clone: The antigen it recognizes is unknown. No much larger clonotype is one base removed from it; base qualities were not supplied.

Sequences were obtained from PBMCs. This receptor was identified in a woman between 18 and 30 years old in good health and CMV-seronegative.

The base sequence is TGTGCCACCAGCAGAGATCAGAAGGACGGGGAGGTTTACGAGCAGTACGTC. Its coded protein is CATSRDQKDGEVYEQYV. Rearrangement joined TRBV15 to TRBJ2-7, with a weak D call of TRBD2 (6 bases match). The CDR3 runs 17 amino acids, cysteine and valine included. The sequence is cut down to CDR3 DNA, 51 bases in frame from base 1. Sequences LNHNV (CDR1) and YYDKDF (CDR2) are obtained from the germline V gene (reference sequence). Trimming at the junction amounts to 0 bases on V and 4 bases on J, and the germline ends lie 19 bases apart.